This T cell receptor (beta chain) was sequenced in a study of T cells in Graves' hyperthyroidism and ophthalmopathy (dated by TCRdb to the late 2010s). Study-wide context: Peripheral blood was collected at initial diagnosis, before any treatment. Whether ophthalmopathy could be predicted prospectively was tested in an independent validation cohort made up of 18 to 20 hyperthyroidism patients plus 17 patients who later progressed to ophthalmopathy. TCR V-J signatures able to tell the groups apart were searched for in a discovery cohort of 90 to 100 patients, of whom about 40 had Graves' ophthalmopathy and 57 had stable Graves' hyperthyroidism. After blood sampling, hyperthyroidism patients were treated with methimazole at a starting dose of 30 mg daily, and ophthalmopathy patients were treated with high-dose intravenous methylprednisolone. TCR Vbeta CDR3 sequencing of roughly 140 peripheral blood samples (over 40 ophthalmopathy, 75 hyperthyroidism and approximately 17 progressor patients) is reported in the paper. The study also compared thyroid tissue and blood T-cell repertoires from a handful of Graves' hyperthyroidism patients. The approximately 100 discovery patients were divided at random into training and test sets in a 7:3 ratio.

On this clonotype: This clone's antigen is unknown. Base qualities are not recorded, but no much larger clone differs from it by a single base.

What the research found in general, with its limitations: Most expanded thyroid clonotypes (frequency above 0.001) were also detected in blood, suggesting blood repertoires may reflect thyroid immune responses. Sample size was not statistically predetermined, and investigators were not blinded to group allocation. Ophthalmopathy was separated from stable hyperthyroidism by a 13 V-J signature model, with over 85% sensitivity and about 81% specificity obtained in cross-validation and 80%/75% obtained in testing. In validation, the model predicted progression to ophthalmopathy a median of around 6.5 months before onset, with roughly 70% sensitivity and about 72% specificity.

TCR beta CDR3 regions were amplified from RNA transcripts. The first round of RT-PCR for the TCR CDR3 was performed with the HTBI primer set and the Qiagen OneStep RT-PCR kit. A second multiplex PCR round built the libraries, followed by size selection and purification. Sequencing of the libraries was done on an Illumina HiSeq2000 using paired-end 100 bp reads. Per the source publication's procedure: SOAPnuke was used to process the raw data, with reads discarded if the reads contained adapters or uncalled bases, had a mean Phred below 15, or lacked an exact constant-primer or identifier match. High-quality paired reads were merged using COPE v1.2.5, and each unique nucleotide sequence was defined as a clonotype. MiTCR v1.1 was used to align clonotypes to the IMGT TRBV, TRBD and TRBJ reference segments. Only V-J combinations with frequency above 0.0001, covering 99.2% of repertoires, were analysed. A TCS score was defined as the ratio of F50 (clonal expansion) to E x V (chaos), with BLOSUM62-based TCRdist applied between CDR3 peptides within each V-J. Welch's t-statistics and random forest reduced roughly 530 V-J features to 13, which were used in a naive Bayes classifier (R e1071). TCRdb reworked the public reads: Q25 trimming with fastp, MiXCR clone assembly, productive beta chains retained. Records with the same CDR3 protein are collapsed into one entry carrying the most frequent genes and DNA. The V and J calls reflect TCRdb's pipeline rather than the authors' work. The sample has 350,000 to 450,000 distinct CDR3 sequences on record, 17% of them singletons. Approximately 35% of the sample is taken by the ten largest.

Based on the germline V gene (reference sequence), the CDR1 and CDR2 sequences are WNHNN and SYGVQD. The CDR3, cysteine through phenylalanine, is 16 amino acids long. Here the CDR3 DNA is all that survives: 48 bases in frame from base 1. After removal of 2 bases from V and 0 bases from J, the junction retains 4 bases not matched to a gene. The hyperthyroidism patients were between 18 and 65 years old and newly diagnosed, with a disease duration of less than 2 months. Patients with uncontrolled infections, other autoimmune diseases, pregnancy or lactation were excluded. Diagnoses were established on the basis of clinical symptoms, serum thyroxine and TRAb, thyroid ultrasound, and orbital computed tomography. Blood from progressor patients was drawn when they were first diagnosed with hyperthyroidism, before any ophthalmopathy symptoms appeared. PBMCs were isolated from about 9 ml of fresh peripheral blood by Ficoll-Paque density gradient centrifugation. Progressor patients were defined as those initially diagnosed with Graves' hyperthyroidism in whom ophthalmopathy developed during follow-up. Trizol reagent was used to extract total RNA, and RNA quality was then checked on an Agilent 2100 Bioanalyzer.

The rearranged segments are TRBV10-1 and TRBJ2-5; the junction holds 9 bases that match TRBD1. Sequenced: blood. The origin of this receptor is a woman aged 25-40 years with Graves' hyperthyroidism that later progressed to Graves' ophthalmopathy. The CDR3 corresponds to CASSELGTGNQETQYF. The nucleotide sequence is TGCGCCAGCAGTGAGCTGGGGACAGGGAACCAAGAGACCCAGTACTTC.